This T cell receptor beta chain was retrieved from a study of T cells in women clearing cervical HPV infection. This CDR3 region has 15 residues. Germline CDR1 reads SEHNR; CDR2 reads FQNEAQ (reference sequence). V lost 7 bases and J 6 bases, leaving 19 bases between the germline ends. Details on this clone: Read sequence stops 3 residues before the CDR3 end, and the germline J gene provides the missing end.

The method was immunoSEQ multiplex PCR; TCRdb's version includes in-frame clones alone and lacks a portion of them. The sample table sets out 25,000 to 35,000 clones. V is TRBV7-9 and J is TRBJ2-1; no reliable D call. Material: blood buffy coat. This receptor was taken from a woman between 18 and 69 years old with a cervical HPV16 infection that either progressed to CIN3+ or cleared (not recorded which). CDR3 in amino acids: CASNPSERNLNEQFF. CDR3 DNA, as far as it was read: TGTGCCAGCAACCCCTCCGAGCGAAACCTCAATGAG.